Following are 10 T cell receptor beta chains from one sample sequenced in a study of blood T cells in healthy people across ages (dated by TCRdb to the mid-2010s). Receptor amplification or capture employed 5' RACE. The instrument given in TCRdb is Illumina HiSeq 2500. A second PCR of about 7 to 12 cycles was run with a J-beta primer mix and a sample-barcoded 5' primer. TCRdb reprocessing: public reads trimmed at Q25 with fastp, clones called with MiXCR, in-frame beta chains kept. For every CDR3 protein sequence, its rows merge into one entry that carries the most common genes and DNA. This sample lists about 1,600,000 distinct CDR3 sequences; 42% were detected once. 7.9% of the sample goes to the ten largest clones. Sequences were obtained from blood. The receptors originated from a woman under 30 in good health.

The V and J genes are TRBV3-1 and TRBJ2-3, with 10 bases that match TRBD2. The CDR3 spans 17 residues. CDR1 is LGHDT, CDR2 YNNKEL, per germline (reference sequence). V gave up 4 bases and J gave up 5 bases; unmatched junction bases: 12. CDR3 residues: CASSRLASGSWRDTQYF. CDR3 DNA: TGTGCCAGCAGCCGACTTGCTAGCGGGAGCTGGAGAGATACGCAGTATTTT.

The chain combines TRBV7-9 with TRBJ2-1; TRBD2 matches at 9 bases. The CDR3 runs 17 residues. CDR1 and CDR2 from the germline V gene are SEHNR and FQNEAQ (reference sequence). The ends lost 5 bases at V and 4 bases at J; junction bases unmatched: 12. CDR3 residues: CASSPRGSGGTYNEQFF. The CDR3 coding sequence is TGTGCCAGCAGCCCCCGGGGTAGCGGGGGTACGTACAATGAGCAGTTCTTC. The full variable domain, with the rest looked up from reference TRBV7-9 and TRBJ2-1, is DTGVSQNPRHKITKRGQNVTFRCDPISEHNRLYWYRQTLGQGPEFLTYFQNEAQLEKSRLLSDRFSAERPKGSFSTLEIQRTEQGDSAMYLCASSPRGSGGTYNEQFFGPGTRLTVL.

The table lists this clonotype with a few counts. The J gene is TRBJ2-1, the V gene TRBV6-5; 7 bases line up with TRBD2. Germline values: CDR1 MNHEY, CDR2 SVGAGI. V dropped 4 bases and J dropped 5; count of bases not matched to a gene: 8. CDR3 size: 15 residues. This CDR3 reads CASSSPGTKNNEQFF. CDR3 nucleotide sequence: TGTGCCAGCAGTTCCCCCGGGACTAAAAACAATGAGCAGTTCTTC.

The J gene is TRBJ2-1, the V gene TRBV15, with 8 bases matching TRBD2. The J call is uncertain, as TRBJ2-7 better fits the DNA end. This CDR3 contains 15 residues. The germline gives CDR1 LNHNV, CDR2 YYDKDF (reference sequence). In DNA form, the CDR3 reads TGTGCCACCAGCATCAGCGGGGGTTTCTACAATGAGCAGTACTTC. It specifies CATSISGGFYNEQYF.

This clonotype was counted between two and nine times. The chain combines TRBV18 with TRBJ2-1; D might be TRBD2 (6 bases). Deletions cut 6 bases from V and 4 bases from J, with 16 bases between. CDR3 size: 15 residues. Germline loops: CDR1 KGHSH, CDR2 LQKENI. Written as DNA, the CDR3 is TGTGCCAGCTCCCGGGATTGGGGGGAGTACAATGAGCAGTTCTTC. As protein: CASSRDWGEYNEQFF.

V and J are TRBV5-1 and TRBJ2-7; TRBD1 might be the D (5 bases). From germline, CDR1 is SGHRS and CDR2 YFSETQ. This CDR3 contains 16 residues. Trimming shortened V by 0 bases and J by 1 base, and 14 bases separated the two germline ends. CDR3 nucleotide sequence: TGCGCCAGCAGCTTGGATAGTGCAGGGTCTTCCTACGAGCAGTACTTC. Translated: CASSLDSAGSSYEQYF.

V gene TRBV7-3 combines with J gene TRBJ1-6; D not certain. The CDR3 totals 12 residues. V lost 7 bases and J lost 8, with 9 bases in between. CDR1 is SGHTA and CDR2 is FQGTGA in the germline V gene. The CDR3 loop reads CASIFGDSPLHF. The CDR3, as DNA: TGTGCCAGCATCTTTGGGGATTCACCCCTCCACTTT.

The chain has TRBV5-4 and TRBJ2-5, with TRBD2 matching over 10 bases. V dropped 4 bases and J dropped 11; count of bases not matched to a gene: 17. This CDR3 region has 16 residues. The germline gives CDR1 SGHNT, CDR2 YYREEE (reference sequence). The CDR3 here is CASSPGTSGTYNEQYF. CDR3 nucleotides: TGTGCCAGCAGCCCTGGTACTAGCGGGACTTACAATGAGCAGTACTTC.

This clonotype was counted a single time. The chain links TRBV29-1 to TRBJ2-7, with TRBD1 matching 9 bases. The end of the DNA fits TRBJ2-5 better, so the J call may be wrong. The CDR3 contains 14 residues. Germline CDR1 is SQVTM and CDR2 is ANQGSEA. The CDR3, as DNA: TGCAGCGTTGAAGAGGGGACAGGGTTAGAGACCCAGTACTTC. Its translation: CSVEEGTGLETQYF.

This clonotype showed up just a few times. The chain is built from TRBV27 and TRBJ1-6; D may be TRBD1 (5 bases). Trimming removed 6 bases at V and 2 bases at J, with 8 bases between. The CDR3 consists of 14 residues. Germline-derived CDR1 and CDR2 are MNHEY and SMNVEV (reference sequence). CDR3 DNA: TGTGCCAGCAGGGTGGACACCTATAATTCACCCCTCCACTTT. This translates into CASRVDTYNSPLHF.